The rows below give T cell receptor beta chains drawn from one sample of a study of blood T cell repertoires in COVID-19. Assay: immunoSEQ multiplex PCR; the TCRdb copy retains only in-frame clones and omits some. The table has approximately 170,000 clones, 70% to 90% seen once. Sequences were obtained from peripheral blood. These receptor sequences come from a woman aged 80 or over with COVID-19, enrolled during active disease. Both conserved end residues are part of each CDR3. A D gene is named only where the DNA matches it firmly. Clone size, where shown, is once, few, many, or a class for clones that have expanded.

cdr3_length: 17
clone_size: .
v_call: TRBV4-1
d_call: .
j_call: TRBJ1-3
cdr3_nt: TGCGCCAGCAGCCATCGGCCGGATCTAGGGGGTGGAAACACCATATATTTT
cdr3_aa: CASSHRPDLGGGNTIYF

cdr3_length: 16
clone_size: .
v_call: TRBV19
d_call: .
j_call: TRBJ2-2
cdr3_nt: TGTGCCAGTAGTATCGCCGCAGGGGTTAGCACCGGGGAGCTGTTTTTT
cdr3_aa: CASSIAAGVSTGELFF

cdr3_length: 15
clone_size: .
v_call: TRBV5-1
d_call: .
j_call: TRBJ1-2
cdr3_nt: TGCGCCAGCAGCCCGTCCCCGGGTTCGGGGGAAGGCTACACCTTC
cdr3_aa: CASSPSPGSGEGYTF

cdr3_length: 13
clone_size: .
v_call: TRBV6-5
d_call: TRBD1
j_call: TRBJ2-2
cdr3_nt: TGTGCCAGCAGTAGGGGGCGAGGCGGGGAGCTGTTTTTT
cdr3_aa: CASSRGRGGELFF

cdr3_length: 16
clone_size: .
v_call: TRBV4-1
d_call: .
j_call: TRBJ1-5
cdr3_nt: TGCGCCAGCAGCCAAGAAGCGGGGTTTCGCAATCAGCCCCAGCATTTT
cdr3_aa: CASSQEAGFRNQPQHF

cdr3_length: 16
clone_size: .
v_call: TRBV19
d_call: .
j_call: TRBJ1-2
cdr3_nt: TGTGCCAGTAGTATGGAGGGAGCCGCCGGTAACTATGGCTACACCTTC
cdr3_aa: CASSMEGAAGNYGYTF

cdr3_length: 14
clone_size: .
v_call: TRBV3-1/TRBV3-2
d_call: .
j_call: TRBJ1-2
cdr3_nt: TGTGCCAGCAGCCAAGCTCGCGGAAACTATGGCTACACCTTC
cdr3_aa: CASSQARGNYGYTF

cdr3_length: 15
clone_size: .
v_call: TRBV6-5
d_call: TRBD1
j_call: TRBJ2-3
cdr3_nt: TGTGCCAGCAGATCGGGGACAGCCTTCACAGATACGCAGTATTTT
cdr3_aa: CASRSGTAFTDTQYF

cdr3_length: 14
clone_size: .
v_call: TRBV19
d_call: .
j_call: TRBJ2-2
cdr3_nt: TGTGCCAGTAATACTATTTTAAACACCGGGGAGCTGTTTTTT
cdr3_aa: CASNTILNTGELFF

cdr3_length: 16
clone_size: .
v_call: TRBV7-3
d_call: .
j_call: TRBJ2-2
cdr3_nt: TGTGCCAGCAGCTCTAATAGCGGACGGGACACCGGGGAGCTGTTTTTT
cdr3_aa: CASSSNSGRDTGELFF

cdr3_length: 16
clone_size: .
v_call: TRBV11-2
d_call: .
j_call: TRBJ1-5
cdr3_nt: TGTGCCAGCAGCTTAGCGCCGGGGTGGGGCAATCAGCCCCAGCATTTT
cdr3_aa: CASSLAPGWGNQPQHF

cdr3_length: 15
clone_size: .
v_call: TRBV2
d_call: TRBD1
j_call: TRBJ2-2
cdr3_nt: TGTGCCAGCACCGGACAGGGGGCGAACACCGGGGAGCTGTTTTTT
cdr3_aa: CASTGQGANTGELFF

cdr3_length: 14
clone_size: few
v_call: TRBV9
d_call: .
j_call: TRBJ1-1
cdr3_nt: TGTGCCAGCAGCGTAGCTGGGGGGGGGACTGAAGCTTTCTTT
cdr3_aa: CASSVAGGGTEAFF

cdr3_length: 11
clone_size: .
v_call: TRBV2
d_call: .
j_call: TRBJ1-1
cdr3_nt: TGTGCCAGCCGGGAAAACTCTCAAGCTTTCTTT
cdr3_aa: CASRENSQAFF

cdr3_length: 15
clone_size: .
v_call: TRBV5-5
d_call: .
j_call: TRBJ1-2
cdr3_nt: TGTGCCAGCAGCTTGGCCGTGGACAGCTCGTATGGCTACACCTTC
cdr3_aa: CASSLAVDSSYGYTF

cdr3_length: 17
clone_size: .
v_call: TRBV28
d_call: .
j_call: TRBJ2-4
cdr3_nt: TGTGCCAGCGGGACTTCGCCCCGGGGGCAGGGAGGGAACATTCAGTACTTC
cdr3_aa: CASGTSPRGQGGNIQYF

cdr3_length: 14
clone_size: .
v_call: TRBV30
d_call: .
j_call: TRBJ2-2
cdr3_nt: TGTGCCTGGAGTGAGCCAAGTAACACCGGGGAGCTGTTTTTT
cdr3_aa: CAWSEPSNTGELFF

cdr3_length: 14
clone_size: .
v_call: TRBV12-5
d_call: .
j_call: TRBJ1-5
cdr3_nt: TGTGCTAGTGGTGCCACAGGAAATTATCAGCCCCAGCATTTT
cdr3_aa: CASGATGNYQPQHF

cdr3_length: 14
clone_size: .
v_call: TRBV5-1
d_call: .
j_call: TRBJ1-1
cdr3_nt: TGCGCCAGCAGGTCTGGGCAGGGGCGGACTGAAGCTTTCTTT
cdr3_aa: CASRSGQGRTEAFF

cdr3_length: 15
clone_size: once
v_call: TRBV10-1
d_call: TRBD1
j_call: TRBJ1-1
cdr3_nt: TGCGCCAGCAGAACTGGACAGGGGGTTGGCACTGAAGCTTTCTTT
cdr3_aa: CASRTGQGVGTEAFF

cdr3_length: 14
clone_size: .
v_call: TRBV7-2
d_call: .
j_call: TRBJ1-4
cdr3_nt: TGTGCCAGCAGCCCGGCGGGGGTAGGTGAAAAACTGTTTTTT
cdr3_aa: CASSPAGVGEKLFF

cdr3_length: 17
clone_size: .
v_call: TRBV20-1
d_call: TRBD2
j_call: TRBJ2-1
cdr3_nt: TGCAGTGCTAGTCCCCGACTAGCGGGAGCCGGCTACAATGAGCAGTTCTTC
cdr3_aa: CSASPRLAGAGYNEQFF

cdr3_length: 13
clone_size: .
v_call: TRBV18
d_call: .
j_call: TRBJ2-7
cdr3_nt: TGTGCCAGCTCACAGGGGTCCTCCTACGAGCAGTACTTC
cdr3_aa: CASSQGSSYEQYF

cdr3_length: 13
clone_size: .
v_call: TRBV28
d_call: .
j_call: TRBJ1-1
cdr3_nt: TGTGCCAGCAGTCTTTATCAGGGGACTGAAGCTTTCTTT
cdr3_aa: CASSLYQGTEAFF

cdr3_length: 13
clone_size: .
v_call: TRBV7-9
d_call: .
j_call: TRBJ2-7
cdr3_nt: TGTGCCAGCAGCTTGGGCGGGGTTTACGAGCAGTACTTC
cdr3_aa: CASSLGGVYEQYF

cdr3_length: 15
clone_size: .
v_call: TRBV9
d_call: TRBD1
j_call: TRBJ1-2
cdr3_nt: TGTGCCAGCAGCGTGATGGGGGACAGGTCCTATGGCTACACCTTC
cdr3_aa: CASSVMGDRSYGYTF

cdr3_length: 15
clone_size: .
v_call: TRBV9
d_call: .
j_call: TRBJ1-1
cdr3_nt: TGTGCCAGCAGCGTTGAGAGGGAGTTTCTCACTGAAGCTTTCTTT
cdr3_aa: CASSVEREFLTEAFF

cdr3_length: 12
clone_size: .
v_call: TRBV29-1
d_call: .
j_call: TRBJ1-3
cdr3_nt: TGCAGCGTTGTCCGGGATCGGAACACCATATATTTT
cdr3_aa: CSVVRDRNTIYF

cdr3_length: 15
clone_size: .
v_call: TRBV7-8
d_call: TRBD1
j_call: TRBJ2-7
cdr3_nt: TGTGCCAGCAGCTTGGCGGACAGGGGATTTGGGGAGCAGTACTTC
cdr3_aa: CASSLADRGFGEQYF

cdr3_length: 15
clone_size: .
v_call: TRBV4-2
d_call: TRBD2
j_call: TRBJ2-5
cdr3_nt: TGTGCCAGCGGACTCAGTAGCGGGGGGGTGGAGACCCAGTACTTC
cdr3_aa: CASGLSSGGVETQYF